This T cell receptor (beta chain) derives from a study of cytomegalovirus exposure and HLA in healthy donors. Study details: Earlier findings included some 100 million unique TCR beta sequences obtained from about 179 million T cells.

This PCR relied on a set of 60 Vbeta primers and 13 Jbeta primers. Using immunoSEQ multiplex PCR, the repertoire was profiled, and TCRdb retains in-frame clones only, with some absent. This sample yields some 190,000 clones, of which approximately 80% are seen a single time; roughly an eighth belongs to the top ten. CDR3 size: 15 residues. Per germline, CDR1 KGHSH and CDR2 LQKENI. V gave up 6 bases and J gave up 0 bases, with 13 bases separating them. Overall study results and limits: Analysis was performed later, and it showed HLA-associated TCR beta chains to be more clonally expanded than equally common others. Earlier analysis yielded a pattern in which most TCR beta V segments were productive about 90% or about 30% of the time. Reports described diagnosis of cytomegalovirus status by the classifier as highly specific and sensitive.

For this clone: The antigen remains unidentified.

Sequences were obtained from PBMCs. V and J are TRBV18 and TRBJ2-3, with D possibly TRBD2 on 6 matching bases. The TCR originated in a woman aged 25 to 39 in good health and CMV-seropositive. CDR3 amino acids: CASSRQEGSTDTQYF. CDR3 DNA sequence: TGTGCCAGCTCGCGGCAGGAGGGAAGCACAGATACGCAGTATTTT.